The clone carrying this T cell receptor (beta chain) was seen repeatedly, ten times or more. This entry is derived from a study of T cells in Graves' hyperthyroidism and ophthalmopathy. This CDR3 spans 14 amino acids. The V gene end was trimmed by 8 bases and the J gene end by 3 bases; junction bases not matched to a gene: 9. Per the germline V gene, CDR1 is MDHEN and CDR2 is SYDVKM. Amplification yielded TCR beta CDR3 regions, with RNA transcripts as the source. First-round RT-PCR targeting the TCR CDR3 was performed with the HTBI primer set. TCRdb independently ran MiXCR on the multiplex PCR reads; one entry per CDR3 protein. The sample lists 470,000 or so distinct CDR3 sequences; around 20% were seen once. Together with thyroid ultrasound, orbital computed tomography, serum thyroxine and TRAb, clinical symptoms were used for diagnoses.

The sequenced sample was blood. The sequence was collected from a man aged 18-30 years with Graves' hyperthyroidism. The chain is built from TRBV28 and TRBJ2-5; 7 bases agree with TRBD1. CDR3 in amino acids: CASLTGLGKETQYF. The CDR3, as DNA: TGTGCCAGCCTGACAGGGCTCGGGAAAGAGACCCAGTACTTC.